This T cell receptor beta chain came from a study of metastatic and nonmetastatic thyroid tumors. Study-wide background: Repertoires of blood and of tissue (tumor or nodule) from malignant and benign thyroid patients were compared.

In the study's own analysis: Using the CDR3 differences seen across clinicopathological groups, the authors built a distant-metastasis classifier for papillary thyroid cancer, which was meant to discriminate distant-metastatic patients. TCRdb reprocessed the PCR reads via MiXCR. The V and J calls and clone size come from TCRdb's table, not from the authors' own analysis. The sample holds 53,000 or so clones; approximately 22% are singletons and the top ten take 4% to 5%. The V and J ends lost 0 bases and 2 bases respectively, with 12 bases between them. CDR3 length equals 15 residues. The germline CDR1 and CDR2 sequences are SGHRS and YFSETQ. No patient had received any treatment before thyroid surgery.

The source material was blood. The TCR was taken from a female donor with papillary thyroid cancer or a benign thyroid nodule (not recorded which). Some clones in this sample may be carry-over from other donors' samples. The chain employs TRBV5-1 and TRBJ2-7; the D gene is possibly TRBD1 (6 bases). CDR3 residues: CASSLVQGHPYEQYF. CDR3 DNA: TGCGCCAGCAGCTTGGTACAGGGTCACCCCTACGAGCAGTACTTC.